The clone carrying this T cell receptor (beta chain) was observed at least ten times. Its antigen is as yet unknown. This specimen belongs to a study of T cells in Graves' hyperthyroidism and ophthalmopathy. Not enrolled were patients with uncontrolled infection, other autoimmune disease, pregnancy or lactation. Clinical symptoms, serum thyroxine and TRAb, thyroid ultrasound and orbital computed tomography together formed the diagnostic basis. The CDR3 length is 14 residues. V was shortened by 6 bases and J by 6 bases, with 17 bases between the two germline ends. RNA transcripts gave rise to amplified TCR beta CDR3 regions. A set of HTBI primers served as the primers for a first-round RT-PCR of the TCR CDR3. One entry per CDR3 protein, called by TCRdb with MiXCR from the multiplex PCR reads. The sample lists about 290,000 distinct CDR3 sequences, roughly 13% occurring once. Study-level results: Stable hyperthyroidism was separated from ophthalmopathy by a model based on 13 V-J features.

The TCR comes from a woman in her twenties or thirties with Graves' hyperthyroidism that later progressed to Graves' ophthalmopathy. This sequence joins TRBV12-3 or TRBV12-4 and TRBJ1-1; D perhaps matches TRBD1 (6 bases). The specimen sequenced was blood. The CDR3 protein is CASSLGQGLSEAFF. The DNA for the CDR3 is TGTGCCAGCAGCCTTGGGCAGGGGCTATCTGAAGCTTTCTTT.